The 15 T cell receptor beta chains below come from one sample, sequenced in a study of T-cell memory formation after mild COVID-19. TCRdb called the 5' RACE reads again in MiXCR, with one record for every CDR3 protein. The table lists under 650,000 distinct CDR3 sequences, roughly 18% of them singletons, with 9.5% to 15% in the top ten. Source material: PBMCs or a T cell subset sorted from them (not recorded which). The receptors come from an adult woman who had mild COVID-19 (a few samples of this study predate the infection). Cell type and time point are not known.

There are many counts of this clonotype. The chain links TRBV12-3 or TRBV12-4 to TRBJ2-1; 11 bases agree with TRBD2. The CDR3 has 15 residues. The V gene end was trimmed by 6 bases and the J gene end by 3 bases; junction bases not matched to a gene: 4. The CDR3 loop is CASSLGLAVYNEQFF. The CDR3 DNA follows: TGTGCCAGCAGCCTGGGACTAGCGGTCTACAATGAGCAGTTCTTC.

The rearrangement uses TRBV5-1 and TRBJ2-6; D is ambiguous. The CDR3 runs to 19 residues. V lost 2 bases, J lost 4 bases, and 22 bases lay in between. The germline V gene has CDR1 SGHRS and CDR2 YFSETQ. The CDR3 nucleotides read TGCGCCAGCAGCTTTTCCGAACTCGAAGAGTCGACCGGGGCCAACGTCCTGACTTTC. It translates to CASSFSELEESTGANVLTF.

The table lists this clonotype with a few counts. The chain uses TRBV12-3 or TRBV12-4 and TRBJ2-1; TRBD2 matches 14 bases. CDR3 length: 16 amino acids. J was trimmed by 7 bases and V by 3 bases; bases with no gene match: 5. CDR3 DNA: TGTGCCAGCAGTTTCCTGGGACTAGCGGGAGTGAATGAGCAGTTCTTC. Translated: CASSFLGLAGVNEQFF.

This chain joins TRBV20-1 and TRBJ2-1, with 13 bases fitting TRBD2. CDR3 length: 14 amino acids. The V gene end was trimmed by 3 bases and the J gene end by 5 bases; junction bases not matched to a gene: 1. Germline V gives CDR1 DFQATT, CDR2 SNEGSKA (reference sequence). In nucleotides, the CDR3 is TGCAGTGCTAGTGGGACTAGCGGGGACAATGAGCAGTTCTTC. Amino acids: CSASGTSGDNEQFF.

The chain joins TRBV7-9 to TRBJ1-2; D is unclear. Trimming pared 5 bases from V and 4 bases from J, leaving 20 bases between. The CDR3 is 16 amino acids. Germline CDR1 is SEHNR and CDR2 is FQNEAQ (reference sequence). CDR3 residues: CASSTQETDPLYGYTF. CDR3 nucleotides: TGTGCCAGCAGCACCCAAGAGACCGATCCCCTCTATGGCTACACCTTC. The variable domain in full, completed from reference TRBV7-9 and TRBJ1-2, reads DTGVSQNPRHKITKRGQNVTFRCDPISEHNRLYWYRQTLGQGPEFLTYFQNEAQLEKSRLLSDRFSAERPKGSFSTLEIQRTEQGDSAMYLCASSTQETDPLYGYTFGSGTRLTVV.

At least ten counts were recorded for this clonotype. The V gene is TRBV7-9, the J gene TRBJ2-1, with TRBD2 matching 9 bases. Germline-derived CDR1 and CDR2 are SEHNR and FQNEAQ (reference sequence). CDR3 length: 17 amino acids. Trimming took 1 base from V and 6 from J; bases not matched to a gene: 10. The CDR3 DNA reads TGTGCCAGCAGCTTAGTTTATGGGACTAGCTCCCCCAATGAGCAGTTCTTC. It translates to CASSLVYGTSSPNEQFF.

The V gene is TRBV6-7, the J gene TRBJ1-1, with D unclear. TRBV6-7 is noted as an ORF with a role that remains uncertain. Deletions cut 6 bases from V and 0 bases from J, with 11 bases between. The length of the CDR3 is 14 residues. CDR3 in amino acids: CASRERPVNTEAFF. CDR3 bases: TGTGCCAGCAGGGAGAGACCGGTGAACACTGAAGCTTTCTTT.

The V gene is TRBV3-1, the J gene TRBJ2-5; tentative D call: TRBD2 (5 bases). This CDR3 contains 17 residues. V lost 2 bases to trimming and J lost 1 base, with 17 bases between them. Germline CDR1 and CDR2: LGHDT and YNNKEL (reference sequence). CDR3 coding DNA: TGTGCCAGCAGCCAATTCACCGGTGGCGGACTCCAAGAGACCCAGTACTTC. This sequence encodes CASSQFTGGGLQETQYF.

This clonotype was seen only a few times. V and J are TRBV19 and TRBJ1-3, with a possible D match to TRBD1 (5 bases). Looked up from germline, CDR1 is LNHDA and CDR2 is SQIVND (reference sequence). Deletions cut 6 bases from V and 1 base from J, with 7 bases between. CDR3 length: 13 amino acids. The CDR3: CASRGTSGNTIYF. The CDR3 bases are TGTGCCAGTAGAGGGACTTCTGGAAACACCATATATTTT. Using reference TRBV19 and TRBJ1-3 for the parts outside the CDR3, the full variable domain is DGGITQSPKYLFRKEGQNVTLSCEQNLNHDAMYWYRQDPGQGLRLIYYSQIVNDFQKGDIAEGYSVSREKKESFPLTVTSAQKNPTAFYLCASRGTSGNTIYFGEGSWLTVV.

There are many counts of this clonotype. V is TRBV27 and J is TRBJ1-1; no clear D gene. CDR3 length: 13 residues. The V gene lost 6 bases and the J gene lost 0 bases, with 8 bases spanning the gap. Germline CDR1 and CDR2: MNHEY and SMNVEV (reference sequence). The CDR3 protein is CASSFGLNTEAFF. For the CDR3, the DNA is TGTGCCAGCAGCTTTGGCTTGAACACTGAAGCTTTCTTT.

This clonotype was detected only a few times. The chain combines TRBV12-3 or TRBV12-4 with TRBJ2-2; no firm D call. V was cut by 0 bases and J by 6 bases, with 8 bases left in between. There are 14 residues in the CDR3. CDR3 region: CASSLARQPGELFF. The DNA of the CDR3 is TGTGCCAGCAGTTTAGCCCGACAACCCGGGGAGCTGTTTTTT.

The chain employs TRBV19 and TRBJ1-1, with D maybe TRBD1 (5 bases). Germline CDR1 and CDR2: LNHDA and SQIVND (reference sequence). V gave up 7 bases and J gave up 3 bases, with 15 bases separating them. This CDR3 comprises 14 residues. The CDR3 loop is CASMSGRGYTEAFF. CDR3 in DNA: TGTGCCAGTATGTCGGGTCGGGGGTACACTGAAGCTTTCTTT.

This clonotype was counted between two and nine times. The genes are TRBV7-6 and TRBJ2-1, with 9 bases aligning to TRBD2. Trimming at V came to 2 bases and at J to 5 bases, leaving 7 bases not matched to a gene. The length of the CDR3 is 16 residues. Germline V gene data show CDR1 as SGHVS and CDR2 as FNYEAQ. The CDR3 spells CASSLPIAGENNEQFF. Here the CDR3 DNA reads TGTGCCAGCAGCTTACCTATAGCGGGAGAAAACAATGAGCAGTTCTTC.

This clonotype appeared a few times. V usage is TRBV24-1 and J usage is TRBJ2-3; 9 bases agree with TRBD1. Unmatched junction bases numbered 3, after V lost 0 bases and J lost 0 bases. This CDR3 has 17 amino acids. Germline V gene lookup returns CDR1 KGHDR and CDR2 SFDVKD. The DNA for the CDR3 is TGTGCCACCAGTGATTTGGCGGGACAGGGAAGCACAGATACGCAGTATTTT. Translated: CATSDLAGQGSTDTQYF.

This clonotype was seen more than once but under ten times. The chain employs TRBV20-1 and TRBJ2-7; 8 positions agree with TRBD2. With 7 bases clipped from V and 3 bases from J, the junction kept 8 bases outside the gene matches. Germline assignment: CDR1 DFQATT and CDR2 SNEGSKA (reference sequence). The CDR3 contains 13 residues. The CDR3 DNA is TGCAGTGGAATAGCGGGGAACCTCTACGAGCAGTACTTC. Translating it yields CSGIAGNLYEQYF.